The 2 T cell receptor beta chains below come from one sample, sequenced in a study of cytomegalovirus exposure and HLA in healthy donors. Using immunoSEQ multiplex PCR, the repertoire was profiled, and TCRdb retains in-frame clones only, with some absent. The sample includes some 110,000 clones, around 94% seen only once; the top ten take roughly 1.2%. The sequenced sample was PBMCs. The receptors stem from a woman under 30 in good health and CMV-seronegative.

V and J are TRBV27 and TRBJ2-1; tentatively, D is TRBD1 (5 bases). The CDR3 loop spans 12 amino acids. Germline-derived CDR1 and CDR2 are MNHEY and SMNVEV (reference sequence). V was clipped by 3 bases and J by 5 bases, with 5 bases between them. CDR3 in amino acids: CASSLTDNEQFF. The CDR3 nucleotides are TGTGCCAGCAGTTTGACAGACAATGAGCAGTTCTTC.

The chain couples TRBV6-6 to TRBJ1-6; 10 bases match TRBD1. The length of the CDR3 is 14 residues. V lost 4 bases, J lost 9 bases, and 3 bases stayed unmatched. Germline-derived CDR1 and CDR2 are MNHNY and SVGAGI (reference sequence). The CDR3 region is CASSLTGGGSPLHF. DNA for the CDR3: TGTGCCAGCAGTTTGACAGGGGGCGGTTCACCCCTCCACTTT.